Described below is a single TCR beta chain sequence and its context. As yet, its antigen is unknown. This record comes from a study of Tregs in tolerant kidney transplant recipients. Findings of the study overall: This study did not directly address biological reproducibility. Validation in larger populations is needed because few patients were studied. Tregs expanded with activated donor B cells seemed most donor-specific.

Germline lookup yields CDR1 SGHNT and CDR2 YYREEE (reference sequence). The CDR3 is 12 amino acids. The germline V and J ends were trimmed by 1 base and 4 bases, with 3 bases remaining between them. Unstimulated Tregs (CD4+CD25+CD127-) and CD4+CD25- non-Tregs were sorted from PBMCs. Clones were sequenced by immunoSEQ multiplex PCR, and TCRdb holds only the in-frame ones, with some missing. The repertoire holds 90,000 to 150,000 clones, with roughly nine tenths as singletons. The receptor's source is a human donor in good health. The sequenced sample consisted of CD4+ T cells from blood. The chain uses TRBV5-4 and TRBJ2-1; no clear D gene. CDR3 bases: TGTGCCAGCAGCTTGTCTTACAATGAGCAGTTCTTC. Translation gives CASSLSYNEQFF.